Sequencing of this T cell receptor (beta chain) was carried out in a study of T cell repertoires in cytomegalovirus infection. TCRdb fed the reads into MiXCR, producing one record per CDR3 protein. The repertoire includes 250,000 to 300,000 distinct CDR3 sequences, about 23% of them detected once, and about 14% sits in the top ten. Trimming pared 2 bases from V and 4 bases from J, leaving 10 bases between. Germline CDR1 is ENHRY and CDR2 is SYGVKD. The CDR3 is 14 residues long. To note about this clonotype: Because it lacks the conserved phenylalanine or tryptophan at the end, this CDR3 is likely a read error.

The sequencing input was PBMCs. This receptor was identified in a human donor in good health (CMV status not recorded). Some clones in this sample may be carry-over from other donors' samples. The chain uses TRBV10-3 and TRBJ2-3; D gene ambiguous. The CDR3 loop is CAISEVGPSDTQYL. Here the CDR3 DNA reads TGTGCCATCAGTGAGGTTGGGCCTTCAGATACGCAGTATTTA.